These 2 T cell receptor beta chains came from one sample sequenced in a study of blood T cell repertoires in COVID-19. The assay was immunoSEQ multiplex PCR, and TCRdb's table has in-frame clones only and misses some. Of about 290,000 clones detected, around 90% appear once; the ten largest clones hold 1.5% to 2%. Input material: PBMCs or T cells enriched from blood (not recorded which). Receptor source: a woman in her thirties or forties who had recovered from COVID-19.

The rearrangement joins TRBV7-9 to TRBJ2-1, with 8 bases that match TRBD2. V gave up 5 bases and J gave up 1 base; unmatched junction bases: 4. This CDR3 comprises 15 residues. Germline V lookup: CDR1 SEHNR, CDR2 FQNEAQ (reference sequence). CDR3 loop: CASSPRGGSYNEQFF. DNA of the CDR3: TGTGCCAGCAGCCCACGGGGGGGATCCTACAATGAGCAGTTCTTC.

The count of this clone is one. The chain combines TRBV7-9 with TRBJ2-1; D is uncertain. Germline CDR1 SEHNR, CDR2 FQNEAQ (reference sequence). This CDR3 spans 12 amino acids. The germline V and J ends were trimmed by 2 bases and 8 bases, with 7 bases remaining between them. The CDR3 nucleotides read TGTGCCAGCAGCTTATACCGGGATGAGCAGTTCTTC. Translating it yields CASSLYRDEQFF.